The present entry profiles one T cell receptor (beta chain) with its context. The entry originates in a study of T cell changes during pregnancy in multiple sclerosis. V was clipped by 2 bases and J by 1 base; unmatched bases: 0. The germline gives CDR1 MGHRA, CDR2 YSYEKL. This CDR3 comprises 14 residues. Only in-frame clones appear in the TCRdb table, and some are missing; sequencing was by immunoSEQ multiplex PCR. The sample lists 55,000 to 70,000 clones, 92% occurring once. Sequencing was performed on peripheral blood, taken in the second trimester of pregnancy. The chain recombines TRBV4-1 with TRBJ2-5, with 8 bases identical to TRBD1. The TCR sequence derives from a female donor in good health, enrolled as a control in a pregnancy study. The chain's CDR3 is CASSQTGGQETQYF. CDR3 bases: TGCGCCAGCAGCCAAACAGGGGGCCAAGAGACCCAGTACTTC.